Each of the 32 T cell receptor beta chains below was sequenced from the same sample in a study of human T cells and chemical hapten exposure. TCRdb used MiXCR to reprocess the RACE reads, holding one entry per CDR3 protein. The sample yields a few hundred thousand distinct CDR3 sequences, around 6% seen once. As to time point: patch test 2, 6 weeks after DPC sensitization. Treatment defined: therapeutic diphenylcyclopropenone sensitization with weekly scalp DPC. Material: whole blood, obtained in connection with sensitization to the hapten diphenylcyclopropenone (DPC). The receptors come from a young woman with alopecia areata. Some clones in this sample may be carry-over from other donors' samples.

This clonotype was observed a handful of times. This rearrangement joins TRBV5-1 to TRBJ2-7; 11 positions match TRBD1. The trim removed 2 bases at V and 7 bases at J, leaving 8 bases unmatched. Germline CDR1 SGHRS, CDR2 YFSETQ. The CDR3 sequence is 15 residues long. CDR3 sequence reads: CASSLLDRGRGEQYF. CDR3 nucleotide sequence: TGCGCCAGCAGCTTACTGGACAGGGGGCGAGGGGAGCAGTACTTC.

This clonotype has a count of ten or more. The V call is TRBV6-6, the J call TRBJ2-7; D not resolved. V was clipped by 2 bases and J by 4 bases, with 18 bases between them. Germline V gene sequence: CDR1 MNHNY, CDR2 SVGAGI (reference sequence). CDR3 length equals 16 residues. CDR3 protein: CASSYVVTRLGYEQYF. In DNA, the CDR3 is TGTGCCAGCAGTTACGTGGTAACCCGCCTCGGGTACGAGCAGTACTTC.

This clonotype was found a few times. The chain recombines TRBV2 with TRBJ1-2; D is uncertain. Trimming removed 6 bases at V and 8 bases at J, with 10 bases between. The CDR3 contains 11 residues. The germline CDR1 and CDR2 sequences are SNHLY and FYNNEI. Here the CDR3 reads CASSVTLGYTF. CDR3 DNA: TGTGCCAGCAGCGTGACATTGGGCTACACCTTC.

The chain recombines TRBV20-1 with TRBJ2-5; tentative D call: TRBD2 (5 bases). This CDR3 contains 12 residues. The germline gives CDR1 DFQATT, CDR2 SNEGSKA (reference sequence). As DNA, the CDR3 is TGCAGAGCGGCTAGGGACCAAGAGACCCAGTACTTC. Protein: CRAARDQETQYF.

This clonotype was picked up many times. CDR3 loop: CASSQRRSSYNEQFF. CDR3 nucleotides: TGTGCCAGCAGCCAACGCAGAAGCTCCTACAATGAGCAGTTCTTC. The chain uses TRBV4-2 and TRBJ2-1; D uncertain. CDR3 length: 15 amino acids. V gave up 2 bases and J gave up 0 bases, with 8 bases separating them. Germline V gene data show CDR1 as LGHNA and CDR2 as YNFKEQ.

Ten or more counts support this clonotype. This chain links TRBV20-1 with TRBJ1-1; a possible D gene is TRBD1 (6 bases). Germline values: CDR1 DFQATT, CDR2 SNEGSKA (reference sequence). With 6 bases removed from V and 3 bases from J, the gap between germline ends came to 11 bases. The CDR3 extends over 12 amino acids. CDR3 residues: CSAHRAYTEAFF. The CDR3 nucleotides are TGCAGTGCCCACAGGGCGTACACTGAAGCTTTCTTT.

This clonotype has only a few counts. CDR3 coding DNA: TGTGCCAGCAGTTTTGAGCAGCCCCAGCATTTT. Amino acids: CASSFEQPQHF. This chain connects TRBV28 to TRBJ1-5; D gene uncertain. Germline CDR1 reads MDHEN; CDR2 reads SYDVKM. V was trimmed by 3 bases and J by 7 bases, leaving 4 bases between them. The length of the CDR3 is 11 residues.

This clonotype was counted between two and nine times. The CDR3, as DNA: TGCGCCAGCAGCCGAATACTGACTAGCGAAGATACGCAGTATTTT. The encoded protein is CASSRILTSEDTQYF. This chain connects TRBV4-3 to TRBJ2-3, with 8 positions matching TRBD2. V lost 4 bases and J lost 5; bases outside the gene matches: 8. The CDR3 length is 15 residues. Per the germline V gene, CDR1 is LGHNA and CDR2 is YSLEER.

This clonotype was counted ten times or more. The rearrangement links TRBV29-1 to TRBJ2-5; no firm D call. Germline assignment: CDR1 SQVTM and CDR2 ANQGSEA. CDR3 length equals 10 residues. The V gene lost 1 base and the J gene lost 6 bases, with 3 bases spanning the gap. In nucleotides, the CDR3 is TGCAGCGTTGAAGTGCAGACCCAGTACTTC. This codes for CSVEVQTQYF.

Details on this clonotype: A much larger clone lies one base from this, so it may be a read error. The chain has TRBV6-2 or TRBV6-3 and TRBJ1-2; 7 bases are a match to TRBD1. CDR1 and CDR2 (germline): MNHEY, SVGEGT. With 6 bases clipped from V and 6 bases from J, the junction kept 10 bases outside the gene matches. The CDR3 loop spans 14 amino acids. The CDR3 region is CASRQQGTPNGYTF. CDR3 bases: TGTGCCAGCAGGCAACAGGGGACCCCAAATGGCTACACCTTC.

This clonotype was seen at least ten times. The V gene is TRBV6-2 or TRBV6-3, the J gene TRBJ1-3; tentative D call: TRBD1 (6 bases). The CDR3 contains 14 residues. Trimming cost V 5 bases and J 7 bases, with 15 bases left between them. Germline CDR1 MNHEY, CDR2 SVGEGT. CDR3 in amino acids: CASSGQPQGNTIYF. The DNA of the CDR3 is TGTGCCAGCAGTGGACAGCCCCAGGGGAACACCATATATTTT.

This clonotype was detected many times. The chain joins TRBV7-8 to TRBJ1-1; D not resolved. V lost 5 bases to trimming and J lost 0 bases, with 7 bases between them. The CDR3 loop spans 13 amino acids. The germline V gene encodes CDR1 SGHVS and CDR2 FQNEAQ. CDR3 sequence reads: CASSTNLNTEAFF. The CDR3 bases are TGTGCCAGCAGCACGAACTTGAACACTGAAGCTTTCTTT.

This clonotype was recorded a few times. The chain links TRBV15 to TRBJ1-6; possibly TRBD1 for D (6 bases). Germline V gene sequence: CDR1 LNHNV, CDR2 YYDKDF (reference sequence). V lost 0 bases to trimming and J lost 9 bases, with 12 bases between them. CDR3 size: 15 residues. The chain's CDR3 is CATSRDLNRASPLHF. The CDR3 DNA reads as TGTGCCACCAGCAGAGATCTGAACAGGGCTTCACCCCTCCACTTT.

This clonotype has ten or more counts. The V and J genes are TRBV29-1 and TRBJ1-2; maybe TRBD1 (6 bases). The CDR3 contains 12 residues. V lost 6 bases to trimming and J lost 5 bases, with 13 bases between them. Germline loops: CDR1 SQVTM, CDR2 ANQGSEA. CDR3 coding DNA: TGCAGCGTAGACGGAAGGGGGTATGGCTACACCTTC. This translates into CSVDGRGYGYTF.

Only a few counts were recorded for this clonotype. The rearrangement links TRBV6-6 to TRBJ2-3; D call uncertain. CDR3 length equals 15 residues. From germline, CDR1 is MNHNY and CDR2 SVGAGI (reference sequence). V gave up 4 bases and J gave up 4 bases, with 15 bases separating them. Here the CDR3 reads CASSLRYGPADTQYF. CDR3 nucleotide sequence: TGTGCCAGCAGTTTACGCTACGGACCCGCAGATACGCAGTATTTT.

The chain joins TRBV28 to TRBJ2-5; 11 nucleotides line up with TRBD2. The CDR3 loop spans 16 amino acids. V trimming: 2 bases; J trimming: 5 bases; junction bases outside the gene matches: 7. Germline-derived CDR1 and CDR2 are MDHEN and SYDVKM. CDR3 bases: TGTGCCAGCAGTTTAGCGGCTAGCGGGGGGAGGGAGACCCAGTACTTC. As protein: CASSLAASGGRETQYF. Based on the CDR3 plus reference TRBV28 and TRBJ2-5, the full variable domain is DVKVTQSSRYLVKRTGEKVFLECVQDMDHENMFWYRQDPGLGLRLIYFSYDVKMKEKGDIPEGYSVSREKKERFSLILESASTNQTSMYLCASSLAASGGRETQYFGPGTRLLVL.

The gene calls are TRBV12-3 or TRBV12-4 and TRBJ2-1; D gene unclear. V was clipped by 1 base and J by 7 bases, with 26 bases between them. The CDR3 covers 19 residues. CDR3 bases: TGTGCCAGCAGTTTAGGGTGGGTAGGATTCCGTTTAGGAGAAAATGAGCAGTTCTTC. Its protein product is CASSLGWVGFRLGENEQFF.

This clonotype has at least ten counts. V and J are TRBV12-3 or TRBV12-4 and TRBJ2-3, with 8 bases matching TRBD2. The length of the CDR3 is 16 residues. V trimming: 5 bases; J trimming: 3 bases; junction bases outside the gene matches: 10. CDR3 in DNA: TGTGCCAGCAGTCCCGTCCAACTAGCGGTTACAGATACGCAGTATTTT. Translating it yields CASSPVQLAVTDTQYF.

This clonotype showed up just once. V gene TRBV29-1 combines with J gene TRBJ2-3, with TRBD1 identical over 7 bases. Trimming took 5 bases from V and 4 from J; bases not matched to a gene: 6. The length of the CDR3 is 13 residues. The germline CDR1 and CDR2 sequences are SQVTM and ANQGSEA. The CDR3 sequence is CSVNRQGADTQYF. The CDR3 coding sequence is TGCAGCGTTAACCGGCAGGGGGCAGATACGCAGTATTTT.

CDR3 sequence (DNA): TGTGCCAGCAGTTGGAACAGGAACCCTTCCACAGATACGCAGTATTTT. Its translation: CASSWNRNPSTDTQYF. This chain links TRBV6-5 with TRBJ2-3; perhaps TRBD1 as D (5 bases). This CDR3 has 16 residues. The germline V and J ends were trimmed by 4 bases and 2 bases, with 16 bases remaining between them. Per germline, CDR1 MNHEY and CDR2 SVGAGI.

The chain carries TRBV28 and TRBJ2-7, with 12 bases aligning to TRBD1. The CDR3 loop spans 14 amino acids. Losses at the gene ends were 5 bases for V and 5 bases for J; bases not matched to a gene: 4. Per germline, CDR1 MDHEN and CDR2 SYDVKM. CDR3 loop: CASSPGTGGNEQYF. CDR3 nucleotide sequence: TGTGCCAGCAGTCCCGGGACAGGGGGCAACGAGCAGTACTTC.

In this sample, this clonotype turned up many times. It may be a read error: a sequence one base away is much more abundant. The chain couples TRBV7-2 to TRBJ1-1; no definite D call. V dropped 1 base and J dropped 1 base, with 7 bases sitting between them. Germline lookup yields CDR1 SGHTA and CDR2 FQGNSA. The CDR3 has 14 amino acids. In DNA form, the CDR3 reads TGTGCCAGCAGCTTAGGAGGGTCGAACACTGAAGCTTTCTTT. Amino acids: CASSLGGSNTEAFF.

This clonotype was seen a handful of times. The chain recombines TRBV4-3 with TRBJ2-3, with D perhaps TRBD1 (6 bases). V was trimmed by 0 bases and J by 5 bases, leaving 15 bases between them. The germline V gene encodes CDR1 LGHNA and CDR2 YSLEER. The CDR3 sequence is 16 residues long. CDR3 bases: TGCGCCAGCAGCCAAGAGGGCAGGGGCGGTATAGATACGCAGTATTTT. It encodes CASSQEGRGGIDTQYF.

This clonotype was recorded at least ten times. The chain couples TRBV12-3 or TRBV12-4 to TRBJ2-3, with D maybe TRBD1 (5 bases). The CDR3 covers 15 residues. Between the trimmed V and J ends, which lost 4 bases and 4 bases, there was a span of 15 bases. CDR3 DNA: TGTGCCAGCAGTTATCGGAGAAGGGGTGCAGATACGCAGTATTTT. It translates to CASSYRRRGADTQYF.

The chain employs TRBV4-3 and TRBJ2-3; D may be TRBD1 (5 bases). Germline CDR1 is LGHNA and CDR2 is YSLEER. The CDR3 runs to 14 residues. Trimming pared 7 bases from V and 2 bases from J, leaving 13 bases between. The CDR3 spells CASMYQGFTDTQYF. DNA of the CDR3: TGCGCCAGCATGTATCAGGGATTCACAGATACGCAGTATTTT.

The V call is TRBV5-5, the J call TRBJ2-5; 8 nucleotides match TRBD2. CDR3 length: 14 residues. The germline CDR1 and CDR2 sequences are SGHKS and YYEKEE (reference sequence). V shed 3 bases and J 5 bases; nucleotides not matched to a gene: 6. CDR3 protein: CASSSERGRETQYF. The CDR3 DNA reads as TGTGCCAGCAGCTCCGAGCGGGGGAGGGAGACCCAGTACTTC.

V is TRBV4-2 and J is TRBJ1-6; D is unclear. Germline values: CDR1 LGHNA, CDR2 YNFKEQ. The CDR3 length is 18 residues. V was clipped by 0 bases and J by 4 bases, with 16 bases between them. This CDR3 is CASSQEMLAVEYNSPLHF. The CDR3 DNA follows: TGTGCCAGCAGCCAAGAGATGTTGGCGGTAGAGTATAATTCACCCCTCCACTTT.

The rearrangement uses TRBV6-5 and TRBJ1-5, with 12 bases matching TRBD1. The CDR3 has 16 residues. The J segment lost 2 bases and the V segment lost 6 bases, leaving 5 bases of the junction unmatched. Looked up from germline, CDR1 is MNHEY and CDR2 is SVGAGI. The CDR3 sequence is CASSPGQGAGNQPQHF. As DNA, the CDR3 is TGTGCCAGCAGCCCGGGACAGGGGGCTGGCAATCAGCCCCAGCATTTT.

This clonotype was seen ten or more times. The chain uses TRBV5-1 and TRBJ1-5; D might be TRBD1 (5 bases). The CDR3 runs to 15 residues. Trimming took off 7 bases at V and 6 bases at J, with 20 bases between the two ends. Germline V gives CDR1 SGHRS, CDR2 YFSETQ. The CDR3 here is CASPQIGREIQPQHF. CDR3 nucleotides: TGCGCCAGCCCTCAAATCGGCAGGGAAATTCAGCCCCAGCATTTT.

The CDR3 sequence: CASSQAWGSDEQYF. Here the CDR3 DNA reads TGTGCCAGCAGCCAAGCCTGGGGGTCAGACGAGCAGTACTTC. The V call is TRBV4-2, the J call TRBJ2-7; D is perhaps TRBD1 or TRBD2 (5 bases each). The CDR3 spans 14 residues. Germline-derived CDR1 and CDR2 are LGHNA and YNFKEQ. V was shortened by 1 base and J by 5 bases, with 12 bases between the two germline ends.

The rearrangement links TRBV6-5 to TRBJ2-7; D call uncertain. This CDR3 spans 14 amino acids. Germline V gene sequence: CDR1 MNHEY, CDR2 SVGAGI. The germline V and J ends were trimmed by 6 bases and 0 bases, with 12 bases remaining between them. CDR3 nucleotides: TGTGCCAGCAGCCCTGGACCGTCCTCCTACGAGCAGTACTTC. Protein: CASSPGPSSYEQYF.

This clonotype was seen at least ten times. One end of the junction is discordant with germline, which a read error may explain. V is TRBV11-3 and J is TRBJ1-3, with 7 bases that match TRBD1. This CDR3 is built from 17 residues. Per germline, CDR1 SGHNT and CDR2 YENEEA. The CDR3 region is CASNLHQGGFSGNTIYF. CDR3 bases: TGTGCCAGCAACTTACACCAGGGGGGATTCTCTGGAAACACCATATATTTT.